These 10 T cell receptor beta chains share one sample of origin, sequenced in a study of regulatory T cells in long-lasting Graves disease. Building the TCR beta libraries relied on iRepertoire HTBI primers, and CDR3 regions underwent Arm-PCR. TCRdb re-derived calls from the multiplex PCR reads in MiXCR, one entry per CDR3 protein. The table lists around 400,000 distinct CDR3 sequences, roughly 24% of them singletons, with less than 30% in the top ten. Time point described: persistent/refractory GD, antithyroid drugs over 5 years with positive TRAb. Extracted RNA from PBMCs served as the source of the TCR library. The input for sequencing was peripheral blood mononuclear cells (PBMCs), taken when the disease was refractory, from a patient treated with antithyroid drugs. These TCRs come from a woman aged 35 to 49 with Graves disease.

This clonotype has at least ten counts. At one of its ends the junction is not consistent with the germline gene, which may arise from a read error. The gene calls are TRBV5-1 and TRBJ2-7; D perhaps matches TRBD2 (5 bases). CDR3 length equals 14 residues. CDR1 is SGHRS, CDR2 YFSETQ, per germline. For the CDR3, the DNA is TGTGCCAGCAGCTTAGAGAGGGCATCCTACGAGCAGTACTTC. It encodes CASSLERASYEQYF.

This clonotype has just a few counts. The rearrangement uses TRBV27 and TRBJ1-1; D possibly corresponds to TRBD1 (5 bases). Between the trimmed V and J ends, which lost 2 bases and 5 bases, there was a span of 12 bases. This CDR3 has 14 residues. The germline gives CDR1 MNHEY, CDR2 SMNVEV (reference sequence). In DNA form, the CDR3 reads TGTGCCAGCAGTTTAGGAGGGGCACAAACTGAAGCTTTCTTT. It specifies CASSLGGAQTEAFF.

Turning to this clonotype: Possible read error: a much larger clone is one base away. The chain recombines TRBV20-1 with TRBJ2-5; 7 bases are a match to TRBD1. This CDR3 has 12 residues. Per the germline V gene, CDR1 is DFQATT and CDR2 is SNEGSKA (reference sequence). Written as DNA, the CDR3 is TGCAGTGCAGGTGACCAGGGGGAGACCCAGTGCTTC. This sequence encodes CSAGDQGETQCF.

This clonotype was recorded many times. The gene calls are TRBV10-3 and TRBJ2-7; D gene unclear. Germline V gives CDR1 ENHRY, CDR2 SYGVKD. V was pared by 1 base and J by 3 bases, with 7 bases between. This CDR3 comprises 13 residues. The CDR3 loop is CAISEFKYYEQYF. In nucleotides, the CDR3 is TGTGCCATCAGTGAGTTTAAATACTACGAGCAGTACTTC.

To note about this clonotype: This clone may be a read error of a much larger clone one base away. The final CDR3 position lacks the conserved phenylalanine or tryptophan, pointing to a likely read error. The rearrangement links TRBV7-8 to TRBJ1-1, with D tentatively TRBD1 (6 bases). V was pared by 7 bases and J by 4 bases, with 28 bases between. Germline V gene lookup returns CDR1 SGHVS and CDR2 FQNEAQ. This CDR3 has 18 residues. This CDR3 reads CASISRGGAGALGTEAFS. CDR3 sequence (DNA): TGTGCCAGCATCTCCCGGGGTGGAGCAGGGGCCCTCGGCACTGAAGCTTTCTCT.

This rearrangement joins TRBV5-1 to TRBJ1-1; unclear D gene. The length of the CDR3 is 13 residues. V was trimmed by 4 bases and J by 4 bases, leaving 11 bases between them. Looked up from germline, CDR1 is SGHRS and CDR2 is YFSETQ. CDR3: CASSGVWSTEAFF. The CDR3 nucleotides read TGCGCCAGCAGCGGCGTATGGAGCACTGAAGCTTTCTTT.

The genes are TRBV5-1 and TRBJ1-1; D is undetermined. The CDR3 is made up of 13 amino acids. V shed 6 bases and J shed 2 bases, with 11 bases lying between them. Germline V gene lookup returns CDR1 SGHRS and CDR2 YFSETQ. The CDR3 loop reads CASNSGVNTEAFF. The CDR3 coding sequence is TGCGCCAGCAACTCCGGGGTAAACACTGAAGCTTTCTTT.

The sample holds a few counts of this clonotype. The V gene is TRBV7-3, the J gene TRBJ2-4, with TRBD2 as a possible D gene (6 bases). Trimming removed 5 bases at V and 6 bases at J, with 11 bases between. The CDR3 is 13 amino acids. CDR1 and CDR2 from the germline V gene are SGHTA and FQGTGA. In nucleotides, the CDR3 is TGTGCCAGCAGCCTCGACGGGGGAAACATTCAGTACTTC. It is translated as CASSLDGGNIQYF.

This clonotype was observed many times. This chain connects TRBV3-1 to TRBJ2-5; no reliable D call. This CDR3 contains 13 residues. The germline V gene has CDR1 LGHDT and CDR2 YNNKEL (reference sequence). Deletions cut 0 bases from V and 3 bases from J, with 5 bases between. CDR3 DNA sequence: TGTGCCAGCAGCCAAGAGGCGAAAGAGACCCAGTACTTC. Its translation is CASSQEAKETQYF.

V and J are TRBV7-2 and TRBJ1-5; TRBD1 might be the D (5 bases). CDR1 and CDR2 from the germline V gene are SGHTA and FQGNSA. Trimming pared 5 bases from V and 0 bases from J, leaving 17 bases between. This CDR3 contains 17 residues. The chain's CDR3 is CASSELLDTDSNQPQHF. The CDR3, as DNA: TGTGCCAGCAGCGAACTATTGGACACGGATAGCAATCAGCCCCAGCATTTT.